Shown below are 22 T cell receptor beta chains from a single sample sequenced in a study of cytomegalovirus exposure and HLA in healthy donors. The PCR used 60 Vbeta and 13 Jbeta primers. Sequencing was performed with immunoSEQ multiplex PCR; in TCRdb, only in-frame clones are kept and a portion is missing. The top ten hold more than 5% of the sample, which has approximately 240,000 clones, roughly 82% seen once. Sequenced: PBMCs. The receptors derive from a woman in her 40s in good health and CMV-seropositive.

This chain links TRBV11-3 with TRBJ1-3; a possible D gene is TRBD1 (6 bases). V was pared by 5 bases and J by 0 bases, with 17 bases between. The germline gives CDR1 SGHNT, CDR2 YENEEA. The CDR3 length is 17 residues. CDR3 nucleotide sequence: TGTGCCAGCAGCCCAGGGGCCGCTGTATCCTCTGGAAACACCATATATTTT. Encoded protein: CASSPGAAVSSGNTIYF.

This clone was counted a few times. CDR3 in amino acids: CASSLGRNQPQHF. CDR3 in DNA: TGCGCCAGCAGCTTGGGCAGAAATCAGCCCCAGCATTTT. V and J are TRBV5-1 and TRBJ1-5; D remains unclear. The CDR3 length is 13 residues. Trimming took 0 bases from V and 4 from J, leaving 5 bases between them. Germline V gene lookup returns CDR1 SGHRS and CDR2 YFSETQ.

The chain uses TRBV7-9 and TRBJ1-6, with TRBD1 as a possible D gene (5 bases). The ends were cut back, 7 bases at V and 9 bases at J, with 19 bases in the middle. Looked up from germline, CDR1 is SEHNR and CDR2 is FQNEAQ (reference sequence). The length of the CDR3 is 15 residues. The CDR3 spells CASIPLRDFSSPLHF. DNA of the CDR3: TGTGCCAGCATCCCACTCCGGGACTTCAGTTCACCCCTCCACTTT.

The chain is built from TRBV6-5 and TRBJ1-2; D is perhaps TRBD1 (5 bases). This CDR3 comprises 13 residues. Per the germline V gene, CDR1 is MNHEY and CDR2 is SVGAGI. V was shortened by 1 base and J by 5 bases, with 8 bases between the two germline ends. CDR3 in DNA: TGTGCCAGCAGTTACTTGCAGGGTTATGGCTACACCTTC. Translating gives CASSYLQGYGYTF.

The gene calls are TRBV7-2 and TRBJ1-4; a possible D gene is TRBD1 (5 bases). Germline values: CDR1 SGHTA, CDR2 FQGNSA. The germline V and J ends were trimmed by 4 bases and 7 bases, with 16 bases remaining between them. The CDR3 extends over 15 amino acids. CDR3 coding DNA: TGTGCCAGCAGCTCGTCGCCCGGGGGGTTTGAAAAACTGTTTTTT. It yields the protein CASSSSPGGFEKLFF.

The chain recombines TRBV7-9 with TRBJ1-1; D may be TRBD1 (6 bases). The length of the CDR3 is 13 residues. V was trimmed by 1 base and J by 7 bases, leaving 10 bases between them. Per germline, CDR1 SEHNR and CDR2 FQNEAQ (reference sequence). The CDR3 loop reads CASSLGAGVEAFF. CDR3 nucleotides: TGTGCCAGCAGCTTAGGAGCAGGGGTTGAAGCTTTCTTT.

V gene TRBV9 combines with J gene TRBJ2-7; a possible D gene is TRBD2 (6 bases). V was pared by 0 bases and J by 4 bases, with 11 bases between. The germline V gene encodes CDR1 SGDLS and CDR2 YYNGEE. This CDR3 spans 14 amino acids. The CDR3 DNA follows: TGTGCCAGCAGCGTAGATGGTAGCGGATACGAGCAGTACTTC. Translation gives CASSVDGSGYEQYF.

CDR3 bases: TGTGCCAGCAGTTGGGACAGGGTCTCCTACGAGCAGTACTTC. It specifies CASSWDRVSYEQYF. The chain combines TRBV6-1 with TRBJ2-7; 9 bases map to TRBD1. V shed 5 bases, J shed 0 bases, and the junction held 2 bases outside the gene matches. This CDR3 region has 14 residues. Germline assignment: CDR1 MNHNS and CDR2 SASEGT.

The rearrangement uses TRBV27 and TRBJ2-1, with TRBD2 matching over 13 bases. The CDR3 is 15 residues long. Germline loops: CDR1 MNHEY, CDR2 SMNVEV (reference sequence). V trimming: 6 bases; J trimming: 5 bases; junction bases outside the gene matches: 4. The CDR3 loop is CASSHGTSGDNEQFF. As DNA, the CDR3 is TGTGCCAGCAGCCATGGGACTAGCGGGGACAATGAGCAGTTCTTC.

This clone was detected only once. This chain uses TRBV13 with TRBJ2-1; D ambiguous. The CDR3 contains 17 residues. CDR1 PRHDT and CDR2 FYEKMQ come from the germline V gene (reference sequence). Trimming stripped 2 bases from V and 4 bases from J, with 18 bases between. CDR3 in amino acids: CASSLPPSEIGYNEQFF. The CDR3 DNA reads as TGTGCCAGCAGCTTACCCCCCTCGGAGATCGGGTACAATGAGCAGTTCTTC.

In this sample, this clone turned up a few times. This chain joins TRBV27 and TRBJ2-1; the match to TRBD2 covers 12 bases. The J segment lost 5 bases and the V segment lost 5 bases, leaving 10 bases of the junction unmatched. This CDR3 is built from 17 residues. CDR1 is MNHEY, CDR2 SMNVEV, per germline (reference sequence). CDR3 region: CASSLVPSGRAHNEQFF. The DNA for the CDR3 is TGTGCCAGCAGTCTGGTTCCTAGCGGGAGGGCCCACAATGAGCAGTTCTTC.

V and J are TRBV25-1 and TRBJ1-1; a weak D match, TRBD1 (5 bases). CDR3 length: 17 amino acids. Germline-derived CDR1 and CDR2 are MGHDK and SYGVNS. V was cut by 3 bases and J by 5 bases, with 22 bases left in between. The CDR3 DNA follows: TGTGCCAGCAGTGACGCTGGGGCGGCGGGAGGCCTGACTGAAGCTTTCTTT. It codes for CASSDAGAAGGLTEAFF.

This clone has just one count. The chain combines TRBV27 with TRBJ2-7; D is undetermined. The CDR3 is made up of 14 amino acids. V lost 3 bases and J lost 2, with 11 bases in between. Germline-derived CDR1 and CDR2 are MNHEY and SMNVEV (reference sequence). The CDR3 region has the DNA TGTGCCAGCAGTTTGGTGGGTCAGGCCTACGAGCAGTACTTC. This translates into CASSLVGQAYEQYF.

This clone was found a few times. This chain links TRBV7-9 with TRBJ2-7; weak D call: TRBD1 (5 bases). Germline V gene data show CDR1 as SEHNR and CDR2 as FQNEAQ (reference sequence). This CDR3 region has 14 residues. Trimming took off 7 bases at V and 3 bases at J, with 16 bases between the two ends. The CDR3: CASNPPDTDYEQYF. The CDR3 DNA follows: TGTGCCAGCAACCCCCCGGACACAGACTACGAGCAGTACTTC.

The chain uses TRBV7-9 and TRBJ1-1; D gene uncertain. The CDR3 spans 16 residues. Trimming removed 1 base at V and 0 bases at J, with 12 bases between. CDR1 is SEHNR and CDR2 is FQNEAQ in the germline V gene (reference sequence). CDR3 in amino acids: CASSLGWEPLNTEAFF. In DNA, the CDR3 is TGTGCCAGCAGCTTAGGCTGGGAGCCTCTGAACACTGAAGCTTTCTTT.

This clone has more than one count but fewer than ten. V usage is TRBV7-2 and J usage is TRBJ2-5; 10 bases agree with TRBD1. The CDR3 runs to 15 residues. The V and J ends lost 0 bases and 4 bases, in that order; junction bases with no gene match: 2. Looked up from germline, CDR1 is SGHTA and CDR2 is FQGNSA. CDR3 DNA: TGTGCCAGCAGCTTAGCAGGGACAGGGGCAGAGACCCAGTACTTC. This gives the protein CASSLAGTGAETQYF.

This clone was seen only once. V and J are TRBV5-1 and TRBJ1-6; 8 bases are shared with TRBD1. The CDR3 covers 17 residues. After removal of 4 bases from V and 6 bases from J, the junction contained 12 bases not matched to a gene. CDR1 and CDR2 from the germline V gene are SGHRS and YFSETQ. The CDR3 loop reads CASSPRIFQGANSPLHF. CDR3 nucleotides: TGCGCCAGCAGCCCACGCATATTTCAGGGGGCTAATTCACCCCTCCACTTT. Full variable domain (rest looked up from reference TRBV5-1 and TRBJ1-6): KAGVTQTPRYLIKTRGQQVTLSCSPISGHRSVSWYQQTPGQGLQFLFEYFSETQRNKGNFPGRFSGRQFSNSRSEMNVSTLELGDSALYLCASSPRIFQGANSPLHFGNGTRLTVT.

The rearrangement joins TRBV11-2 to TRBJ1-1; weak D call: TRBD1 (5 bases). Trimming shortened V by 4 bases and J by 1 base, and 19 bases separated the two germline ends. In germline, CDR1 is SGHAT, CDR2 FQNNGV. The CDR3 extends over 17 amino acids. This CDR3 reads CASSSLSIRDRNTEAFF. CDR3 DNA sequence: TGTGCCAGCAGCTCCCTCTCCATCCGCGACAGGAACACTGAAGCTTTCTTT.

The V call is TRBV19, the J call TRBJ2-1; 8 bases fit TRBD2. V was clipped by 9 bases and J by 8 bases; unmatched bases: 12. This CDR3 contains 14 residues. The V gene's germline CDR1 is LNHDA and CDR2 SQIVND (reference sequence). The CDR3 nucleotides are TGTGCCAGCGCTAGGGGCGGGGGGTATGATGAGCAGTTCTTC. It translates to CASARGGGYDEQFF.

The gene calls are TRBV5-8 and TRBJ1-2; D is possibly TRBD1 (5 bases). Germline CDR1 SGHTS, CDR2 YDEGEE. The CDR3 contains 15 residues. V lost 1 base and J 7 bases, leaving 17 bases between the germline ends. CDR3 in DNA: TGTGCCAGCAGCTTGAAAGTCACCCGAAGGGGTGGCTACACCTTC. Translating gives CASSLKVTRRGGYTF.

This clone was seen once. The V gene is TRBV5-4, the J gene TRBJ2-5; 12 bases are shared with TRBD1. Unmatched junction bases numbered 14, after V lost 4 bases and J lost 4 bases. Germline CDR1 reads SGHNT; CDR2 reads YYREEE (reference sequence). The CDR3 covers 18 residues. CDR3 sequence (DNA): TGTGCCAGCAGCCCTGCCGGGACAGGGGGCGGGGGTAGAGAGACCCAGTACTTC. This translates into CASSPAGTGGGGRETQYF. Using reference TRBV5-4 and TRBJ2-5 for the parts outside the CDR3, the full variable domain is ETGVTQSPTHLIKTRGQQVTLRCSSQSGHNTVSWYQQALGQGPQFIFQYYREEENGRGNFPPRFSGLQFPNYSSELNVNALELDDSALYLCASSPAGTGGGGRETQYFGPGTRLLVL.

This rearrangement joins TRBV6-5 to TRBJ1-6, with D tentatively TRBD1 (5 bases). The V end lost 6 bases, the J end lost 8 bases, and 14 bases lay between the germline ends. The germline CDR1 and CDR2 sequences are MNHEY and SVGAGI. The CDR3 is made up of 14 amino acids. In nucleotides, the CDR3 is TGTGCCAGCAGGCGGGGCGCGGAGGATTCACCCCTCCACTTT. It encodes CASRRGAEDSPLHF.